Each of the 16 T cell receptor beta chains below was sequenced from the same sample in a study of shared clonotypes between healthy human individuals. Assay: immunoSEQ multiplex PCR; the TCRdb copy retains only in-frame clones and omits some. The sample has about 2 million clones; roughly 94% are singletons. The sample comprised naive CD4+ T cells sorted from blood. Subset here: CD45RA+ positively selected. The receptors stem from a man between 18 and 35 years old in good health.

The chain carries TRBV28 and TRBJ1-2, with 7 bases that match TRBD1. The V and J ends lost 8 bases and 2 bases, in that order; junction bases with no gene match: 11. The CDR3 has 15 residues. CDR1 is MDHEN, CDR2 SYDVKM, per germline. The CDR3 DNA is TGTGCCAGCCAAACCCCTGGCAGGGGGAACTATGGCTACACCTTC. It encodes CASQTPGRGNYGYTF.

The V and J genes are TRBV15 and TRBJ2-1; TRBD2 matches 10 bases. The CDR3 covers 16 residues. The V segment lost 3 bases and the J segment 5 bases; nucleotides outside the gene matches: 7. Germline CDR1 reads LNHNV; CDR2 reads YYDKDF (reference sequence). The CDR3 region is CATSRGGTSANNEQFF. The CDR3 bases are TGTGCCACCAGCAGGGGGGGGACTAGCGCAAACAATGAGCAGTTCTTC.

The chain recombines TRBV18 with TRBJ2-7; D unclear. This CDR3 has 13 residues. V was clipped by 0 bases and J by 6 bases, with 9 bases between them. Germline V gene lookup returns CDR1 KGHSH and CDR2 LQKENI. CDR3: CASSPPSRSEQYF. For the CDR3, the DNA is TGTGCCAGCTCACCACCTAGCCGTTCCGAGCAGTACTTC.

V gene TRBV6-1 combines with J gene TRBJ1-2; D possibly corresponds to TRBD1 (5 bases). The CDR3 contains 13 residues. Germline CDR1 MNHNS, CDR2 SASEGT. Trimming took 7 bases from V and 6 from J, leaving 15 bases between them. The CDR3 bases are TGTGCCAGCACCGGGGGAGGGTTCAATGGCTACACCTTC. This encodes CASTGGGFNGYTF.

The chain combines TRBV15 with TRBJ1-1; perhaps TRBD1 as D (5 bases). Germline CDR1 is LNHNV and CDR2 is YYDKDF (reference sequence). This CDR3 comprises 17 residues. V lost 1 base and J 1 base, leaving 16 bases between the germline ends. This CDR3 reads CATSRGRDRPKNTEAFF. The CDR3 DNA sequence: TGTGCCACCAGCAGAGGAAGGGACCGCCCTAAGAACACTGAAGCTTTCTTT.

The CDR3 here is CASREVGETQYF. The CDR3 DNA reads as TGTGCCAGTAGGGAAGTCGGCGAGACCCAGTACTTC. The chain uses TRBV7-3 and TRBJ2-5, with D unresolved. V was pared by 9 bases and J by 5 bases, with 13 bases between. Germline lookup yields CDR1 SGHTA and CDR2 FQGTGA. This CDR3 contains 12 residues.

The V and J genes are TRBV4-1 and TRBJ2-7; 11 bases align to TRBD1. The CDR3 is made up of 16 amino acids. Germline CDR1 reads MGHRA; CDR2 reads YSYEKL. V lost 1 base, J lost 2 bases, and 4 bases stayed unmatched. The CDR3 bases are TGCGCCAGCAGCCAAGGATGGGACAGGGGGACCTACGAGCAGTACTTC. It translates to CASSQGWDRGTYEQYF.

This clone appeared once. The V and J genes are TRBV11-3 and TRBJ2-2; D might be TRBD1 (6 bases). V lost 5 bases, J lost 2 bases, and 15 bases lay in between. The CDR3 loop spans 16 amino acids. CDR1 and CDR2 (germline): SGHNT, YENEEA. This chain's CDR3 is CASSPVSGANTGELFF. The CDR3 DNA is TGTGCCAGCAGCCCGGTCTCAGGGGCAAACACCGGGGAGCTGTTTTTT. Filled out from reference TRBV11-3 and TRBJ2-2, the complete variable domain reads EAGVVQSPRYKIIEKKQPVAFWCNPISGHNTLYWYLQNLGQGPELLIRYENEEAVDDSQLPKDRFSAERLKGVDSTLKIQPAELGDSAVYLCASSPVSGANTGELFFGEGSRLTVL.

The chain employs TRBV30 and TRBJ2-5; D gene ambiguous. This CDR3 has 13 residues. The V end was cut by 1 base, the J end by 1 base, with 7 bases between. From germline, CDR1 is GTSNPN and CDR2 SVGIG (reference sequence). DNA for the CDR3: TGTGCCTGGAGTGGACTGATCCAAGAGACCCAGTACTTC. As protein: CAWSGLIQETQYF.

This chain uses TRBV28 with TRBJ1-1, with D tentatively TRBD1 (6 bases). Germline CDR1 MDHEN, CDR2 SYDVKM. Trimming took 6 bases from V and 0 from J, leaving 14 bases between them. The CDR3 covers 15 residues. DNA of the CDR3: TGTGCCAGCAGCTCGGCAGGGGTTATGAACACTGAAGCTTTCTTT. It yields the protein CASSSAGVMNTEAFF.

This clone has just one count. This chain connects TRBV7-2 to TRBJ2-7; possible D gene TRBD2, 6 bases. V was shortened by 5 bases and J by 5 bases, with 22 bases between the two germline ends. The CDR3 consists of 16 residues. Germline V gene lookup returns CDR1 SGHTA and CDR2 FQGNSA. The CDR3 DNA reads TGTGCCAGCAGCCCCTTTGGGGGGTCTACAGGAGACGAGCAGTACTTC. Protein: CASSPFGGSTGDEQYF. The full variable domain, its missing parts supplied by reference TRBV7-2 and TRBJ2-7, is GAGVSQSPSNKVTEKGKDVELRCDPISGHTALYWYRQSLGQGLEFLIYFQGNSAPDKSGLPSDRFSAERTGGSVSTLTIQRTQQEDSAVYLCASSPFGGSTGDEQYFGPGTRLTVT.

This rearrangement joins TRBV7-2 to TRBJ2-5, with TRBD1 matching over 7 bases. This CDR3 has 14 amino acids. The V gene's germline CDR1 is SGHTA and CDR2 FQGNSA. V was clipped by 5 bases and J by 1 base; unmatched bases: 4. The CDR3 nucleotides are TGTGCCAGCAGCCGGGACAGCCCCCAAGAGACCCAGTACTTC. Amino acid sequence: CASSRDSPQETQYF.

The chain uses TRBV11-2 and TRBJ2-3; D is undetermined. Germline-derived CDR1 and CDR2 are SGHAT and FQNNGV. The V and J ends lost 2 bases and 0 bases respectively, with 9 bases between them. The CDR3 is 15 amino acids. Written as DNA, the CDR3 is TGTGCCAGCAGCTTACAGAAGACTAGCACAGATACGCAGTATTTT. This translates into CASSLQKTSTDTQYF.

This clone was seen only once. V gene TRBV5-4 combines with J gene TRBJ2-7, with a possible D match to TRBD1 (8 bases). The V end lost 4 bases, the J end lost 5 bases, and 28 bases lay between the germline ends. This CDR3 has 18 residues. Germline CDR1 reads SGHNT; CDR2 reads YYREEE (reference sequence). CDR3 amino acids: CASSPGGTQGALINEQYF. The CDR3 DNA follows: TGTGCCAGCAGCCCGGGGGGCACTCAGGGGGCGCTGATTAACGAGCAGTACTTC.

This clone was seen once. V is TRBV5-6 and J is TRBJ2-5, with D possibly TRBD1 on 5 matching bases. The CDR3 is made up of 12 amino acids. Trimming removed 4 bases from V and 7 bases from J, with 11 bases in between. CDR1 and CDR2 (germline): SGHDT, YYEEEE. CDR3 sequence reads: CASSGSRGTQYF. In DNA, the CDR3 is TGTGCCAGCAGCGGATCAAGGGGGACCCAGTACTTC.

The chain is built from TRBV6-5 and TRBJ1-5; 7 nucleotides agree with TRBD1. V trimming: 4 bases; J trimming: 4 bases; junction bases outside the gene matches: 7. The germline V gene has CDR1 MNHEY and CDR2 SVGAGI. CDR3 length equals 15 residues. The CDR3 protein is CASSSLQGSNQPQHF. The CDR3 coding sequence is TGTGCCAGCAGTTCCTTACAGGGGAGTAATCAGCCCCAGCATTTT.